The 9 T cell receptor beta chains below were found in one sample sequenced in a study of blood T cell repertoires in COVID-19. Clones were read by immunoSEQ multiplex PCR, and TCRdb kept only the in-frame ones, dropping some. The sample lists 45,000 to 60,000 clones, 70% to 90% seen once, with around 1.6% in the top ten. Specimen: peripheral blood. These receptors were taken from a man aged 55-75 years with acute or convalescent COVID-19.

This chain connects TRBV12-3 or TRBV12-4 to TRBJ2-5; D uncertain. The CDR3 contains 11 residues. The germline V and J ends were trimmed by 6 bases and 9 bases, with 11 bases remaining between them. CDR3 sequence reads: CASSPSAAQYF. The CDR3 nucleotides read TGTGCCAGCAGCCCCTCCGCGGCCCAGTACTTC.

The J gene is TRBJ2-7, the V gene TRBV5-1; D gene ambiguous. The CDR3 has 14 residues. V lost 3 bases and J 0 bases, leaving 10 bases between the germline ends. Germline CDR1 is SGHRS and CDR2 is YFSETQ. The CDR3 region has the DNA TGCGCCAGCAGCTCATCCCTGAGCTCCTACGAGCAGTACTTC. This translates into CASSSSLSSYEQYF. Filled out from reference TRBV5-1 and TRBJ2-7, the complete variable domain reads KAGVTQTPRYLIKTRGQQVTLSCSPISGHRSVSWYQQTPGQGLQFLFEYFSETQRNKGNFPGRFSGRQFSNSRSEMNVSTLELGDSALYLCASSSSLSSYEQYFGPGTRLTVT.

Written as DNA, the CDR3 is TGTGCCAGCAGCTGGCGGGGAGGTCAAGAGACCCAGTACTTC. It is translated as CASSWRGGQETQYF. This rearrangement joins TRBV11-2 to TRBJ2-5, with D perhaps TRBD2 (6 bases). V gave up 4 bases and J gave up 2 bases, with 11 bases separating them. This CDR3 has 14 residues. The V gene's germline CDR1 is SGHAT and CDR2 FQNNGV.

The chain is built from TRBV7-8 and TRBJ1-1, with TRBD1 identical over 8 bases. This CDR3 spans 16 amino acids. Trimming took 4 bases from V and 4 from J; bases not matched to a gene: 11. The germline CDR1 and CDR2 sequences are SGHVS and FQNEAQ. CDR3 residues: CASSYGQGGGGTEAFF. The CDR3 DNA reads TGTGCCAGCAGCTATGGACAGGGAGGAGGAGGCACTGAAGCTTTCTTT.

The V and J genes are TRBV10-1 and TRBJ2-1, with TRBD1 matching 7 bases. The germline V gene has CDR1 WNHNN and CDR2 SYGVQD (reference sequence). CDR3 length: 17 amino acids. V shed 6 bases and J 0 bases; nucleotides not matched to a gene: 11. CDR3 DNA sequence: TGCGCCAGCAGGCCGGGACAGCTGAACTCCTCCTACAATGAGCAGTTCTTC. Its translation is CASRPGQLNSSYNEQFF.

The chain uses TRBV2 and TRBJ2-1; 12 positions agree with TRBD1. Germline CDR1 SNHLY, CDR2 FYNNEI. The CDR3 contains 15 residues. V was pared by 4 bases and J by 5 bases, with 3 bases of the junction left unmatched. CDR3 coding DNA: TGTGCCAGCAGTGCGGGACAGGGGGCCAACAATGAGCAGTTCTTC. It encodes CASSAGQGANNEQFF.

The V call is TRBV2, the J call TRBJ1-4, with D possibly matching TRBD1 (6 bases). V shed 8 bases and J shed 7 bases, with 20 bases lying between them. The CDR3 contains 15 residues. CDR1 and CDR2 (germline): SNHLY, FYNNEI. The CDR3: CASSTPTGLVEKLFF. The CDR3 coding sequence is TGTGCCAGCTCCACCCCAACAGGGTTAGTTGAAAAACTGTTTTTT.

The rearrangement joins TRBV24-1 to TRBJ2-3; D perhaps matches TRBD1 (6 bases). CDR3 length: 17 amino acids. Germline V gives CDR1 KGHDR, CDR2 SFDVKD. V dropped 2 bases and J dropped 2 bases, with 16 bases sitting between them. The CDR3 sequence: CATSDWPGQDFTDTQYF. CDR3 bases: TGTGCCACCAGTGATTGGCCGGGACAAGACTTCACAGATACGCAGTATTTT.

The rearrangement joins TRBV27 to TRBJ2-3, with TRBD1 as a possible D gene (5 bases). This CDR3 has 14 amino acids. Germline V gives CDR1 MNHEY, CDR2 SMNVEV (reference sequence). Between the trimmed V and J ends, which lost 2 bases and 7 bases, there was a span of 13 bases. DNA for the CDR3: TGTGCCAGCAGTTTAATCAAGGGGTTGAATACGCAGTATTTT. This encodes CASSLIKGLNTQYF.